The clone carrying this TCR beta chain has a handful of counts. What it binds is not known. TCRdb fed the reads into MiXCR, producing one record per CDR3 protein. The sample yields about 260,000 distinct CDR3 sequences, around 15% seen once. The source of the sample is a study of T cell repertoires in cytomegalovirus infection. V lost 6 bases, J lost 2 bases, and 13 bases stayed unmatched. CDR1 is MNHEY and CDR2 is SVGAGI in the germline V gene. The CDR3 contains 17 residues. Study-level findings and limits: Accumulated public TCR beta family frequency recognized individuals carrying CMV together with the relevant HLA.

Input material: PBMCs. This TCR was sampled from a human donor in good health (CMV status not recorded). Some clones in this sample may be carry-over from other donors' samples. The V and J genes are TRBV6-5 and TRBJ2-1; 7 bases map to TRBD2. This CDR3 is CASSRMGGNGAYNEQFF. In DNA, the CDR3 is TGTGCCAGCAGCCGAATGGGGGGGAATGGTGCCTACAATGAGCAGTTCTTC.